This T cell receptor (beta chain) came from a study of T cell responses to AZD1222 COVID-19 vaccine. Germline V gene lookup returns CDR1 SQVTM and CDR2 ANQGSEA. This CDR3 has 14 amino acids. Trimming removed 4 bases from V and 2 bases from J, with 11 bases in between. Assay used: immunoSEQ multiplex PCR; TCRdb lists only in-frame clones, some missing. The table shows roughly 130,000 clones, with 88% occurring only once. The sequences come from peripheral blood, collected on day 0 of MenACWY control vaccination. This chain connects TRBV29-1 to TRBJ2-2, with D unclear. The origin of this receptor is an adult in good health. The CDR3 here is CSVARGINTGELFF. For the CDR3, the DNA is TGCAGCGTTGCCCGTGGGATCAACACCGGGGAGCTGTTTTTT.